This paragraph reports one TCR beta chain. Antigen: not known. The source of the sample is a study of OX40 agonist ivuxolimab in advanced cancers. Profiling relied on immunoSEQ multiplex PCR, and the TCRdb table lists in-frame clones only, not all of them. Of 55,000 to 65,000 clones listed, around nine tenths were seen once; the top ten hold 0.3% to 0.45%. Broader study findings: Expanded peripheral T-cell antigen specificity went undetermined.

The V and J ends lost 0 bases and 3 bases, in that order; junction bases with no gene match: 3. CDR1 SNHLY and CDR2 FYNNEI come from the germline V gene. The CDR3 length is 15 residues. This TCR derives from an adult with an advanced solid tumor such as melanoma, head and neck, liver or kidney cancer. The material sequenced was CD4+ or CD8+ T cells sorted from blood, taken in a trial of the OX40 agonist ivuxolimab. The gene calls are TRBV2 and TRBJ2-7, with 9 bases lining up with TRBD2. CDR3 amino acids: CASSEAGLASYEQYF. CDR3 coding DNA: TGTGCCAGCAGTGAAGCCGGACTAGCGAGCTACGAGCAGTACTTC.